One and the same sample provided the 2 T cell receptor beta chains below, sequenced in a study of T-cell reconstitution after alpha-beta-depleted transplantation in children (dated by TCRdb to the mid-2010s). The treatment or condition label on this specimen signifies: allogeneic hematopoietic cell transplantation with graft depleted of TCRalphabeta T cells and CD19 B cells. The library was built by means of PCR. TCRdb shows the sequencer as Illumina HiSeq 2500. To normalize quantification of the TCRbeta repertoire, the TCR libraries were built with molecular barcoding that relied on unique molecular identifiers. The public reads were reprocessed in TCRdb via fastp at Q25 and MiXCR, keeping in-frame beta chains. Every CDR3 protein is listed once, alongside the most common genes and DNA of its rows. The sample yields about 640,000 distinct CDR3 sequences; around 13% were counted once. Roughly 2.3% of the sample belongs to the ten largest clones.

The sequenced sample was PBMCs, mostly from graft donor cells, obtained 360 days after TCRalphabeta/CD19-depleted stem cell transplant. The receptors derive from a male patient between 5 and 17 years old who had a stem cell transplant for acute myeloid leukemia, so the T cells may come from the graft donor.

The rearrangement joins TRBV11-2 to TRBJ1-1; maybe TRBD1 (6 bases). Trimming removed 6 bases from V and 11 bases from J, with 13 bases in between. The CDR3 loop spans 11 amino acids. CDR1 SGHAT and CDR2 FQNNGV come from the germline V gene. CDR3 protein: CASRETGRAFF. For the CDR3, the DNA is TGTGCCAGCAGGGAAACAGGGCGGGCTTTCTTT.

On this clonotype itself: Given a much more abundant clone one base away, this may be a read error. J is TRBJ2-1 and V is TRBV6-2 or TRBV6-3; no firm D call. V dropped 0 bases and J dropped 7 bases, with 16 bases sitting between them. The CDR3 length is 16 residues. Germline-derived CDR1 and CDR2 are MNHEY and SVGEGT. CDR3 nucleotide sequence: TGTGCCAGCAGTTACTCGATGATTAGGTGGAAGAATGAGCAGTTCTTC. Translating gives CASSYSMIRWKNEQFF.